The rows below give T cell receptor beta chains drawn from one sample of a study of control samples from healthy donors and cancer patients. TCRdb's copy holds only in-frame clones and misses some; the assay was immunoSEQ multiplex PCR. The table lists about 130,000 clones, roughly 94% of them singletons. Input material: PBMCs. These receptor sequences come from a man between 60 and 70 years old with colorectal cancer. The CDR3 runs from the conserved cysteine through the conserved F or W. Each record gives: clone size, V gene, D gene, J gene, CDR3 DNA, CDR3 protein. A D gene is named only where the DNA matches it firmly. Only some rows state a clone size, as once, few, many or a class for expanded clones.

-	TRBV27	TRBD2	TRBJ2-1	TGTGCCAGCAGTCAGACGACTAGCGGGGGACTCAATGAGCAGTTCTTC	CASSQTTSGGLNEQFF
-	TRBV11-2	TRBD2	TRBJ2-7	TGTGCCAGCAGCTTAAGCGGGGGGCACTCCTACGAGCAGTACTTC	CASSLSGGHSYEQYF
once	TRBV27	TRBD1	TRBJ1-1	TGTGCCAGCAGTTCGGCGGGACAGGGGATATACACTGAAGCTTTCTTT	CASSSAGQGIYTEAFF
once	TRBV4-1	TRBD1	TRBJ1-2	TGCGCCAGCAGCCAAGCTGACAGGGCGATTGAGGGCTACACCTTC	CASSQADRAIEGYTF
-	TRBV27	TRBD1	TRBJ1-1	TGTGCCAGCAGTTCCCTCTGGACAGGGTGGGGCACTGAAGCTTTCTTT	CASSSLWTGWGTEAFF
-	TRBV4-3	-	TRBJ1-2	TGCGCCAGCAGCCAAGATCTTGTCGGGCAGGGGTATGGCTACACCTTC	CASSQDLVGQGYGYTF
-	TRBV6-5	-	TRBJ1-2	TGTGCCAGCAGTTACTCAGGCAGGGTCAATGGCTACACCTTC	CASSYSGRVNGYTF
once	TRBV4-2	-	TRBJ1-3	TGTGCCAGCAGCCAAGACAGGGCTACTGGAAACACCATATATTTT	CASSQDRATGNTIYF
-	TRBV20-1	TRBD1	TRBJ1-1	TGCAGTGCTAGGGCAGGGGGCGTTTTCTTT	CSARAGGVFF
-	TRBV4-1	-	TRBJ2-2	TGCGCCAGCAGACCCACCCTAAACACCGGGGAGCTGTTTTTT	CASRPTLNTGELFF
-	TRBV5-5	-	TRBJ1-1	TGTGCCAGCAGCTTGGAGGGATTGAACACTGAAGCTTTCTTT	CASSLEGLNTEAFF
-	TRBV3-1/TRBV3-2	TRBD1	TRBJ2-3	TGTGCCAGCAGCCCATGGACAGGGGGCACAGATACGCAGTATTTT	CASSPWTGGTDTQYF
-	TRBV25-1	TRBD1	TRBJ1-2	TGTGCCAGCAGTGAAGACAGGGAGAGAGGCTACACCTTC	CASSEDRERGYTF
-	TRBV18	-	TRBJ1-5	TGTGCCAGCTCACCACCAAATAGCAATCAGCCCCAGCATTTT	CASSPPNSNQPQHF
-	TRBV24-1	-	TRBJ1-2	TGTGCCACCAGTGATCGAGGGGCCCCCTATGGCTACACCTTC	CATSDRGAPYGYTF
-	TRBV5-1	TRBD2	TRBJ2-7	TGCGCCAGCAGCTTGGCGGGGGGTACCTACGAGCAGTACTTC	CASSLAGGTYEQYF
-	TRBV11-3	-	TRBJ2-7	TGTGCCAGCAGCAAACGGGGGTACGAGCAGTACTTC	CASSKRGYEQYF
-	TRBV18	-	TRBJ2-6	TGTGCCAGCTCACCACCGGGAGGGGGACTCTCTGGGGCCAACGTCCTGACTTTC	CASSPPGGGLSGANVLTF
-	TRBV3-1/TRBV3-2	-	TRBJ1-2	TGTGCCAGCAGCCAAGTCTCCGGGGCTCGGGGCTACACCTTC	CASSQVSGARGYTF
-	TRBV7-9	-	TRBJ1-2	TGTGCCAGCTCACAACAGGGAGGCTATGGCTACACCTTC	CASSQQGGYGYTF
-	TRBV13	-	TRBJ2-5	TGTGCCAGCAGCTTAGGGGGCGGGGAGACCCAGTACTTC	CASSLGGGETQYF
-	TRBV30	TRBD1	TRBJ2-5	TGTGCCTGGACCCTGACAGGGGGAGAGACCCAGTACTTC	CAWTLTGGETQYF
-	TRBV24-1	-	TRBJ2-1	TGTGCCACCAGTGACCGGGACTCCAAGACCTACAATGAGCAGTTCTTC	CATSDRDSKTYNEQFF
once	TRBV9	TRBD2	TRBJ2-1	TGTGCCAGCAGCGCCAGCGGGGGGGCCAGGGAGCAGTTCTTC	CASSASGGAREQFF
-	TRBV19	TRBD1	TRBJ2-5	TGTGCCAGTAGTATTGGGGACAGGGGACCCTTAGAGACCCAGTACTTC	CASSIGDRGPLETQYF
-	TRBV30	TRBD1	TRBJ1-6	TGTGCCTGGAGCTATCGCGACAGGGACAATTCACCCCTCCACTTT	CAWSYRDRDNSPLHF
-	TRBV6-5	TRBD2	TRBJ2-2	TGTGCCAGCAGTTACTCGTCGATAGCGGGGTTTGTGGAGCTGTTTTTT	CASSYSSIAGFVELFF
-	TRBV14	TRBD2	TRBJ2-7	TGTGCCAGCAGCCAACTCTCTAGCGGGGTTGAGCAGTACTTC	CASSQLSSGVEQYF
once	TRBV6-5	TRBD2	TRBJ2-7	TGTGCCAGCAGTTCTAGCGGCGACTACGAGCAGTACTTC	CASSSSGDYEQYF
-	TRBV7-6	-	TRBJ2-3	TGTGCCAGCAGCTTAGGGTCAACAGATACGCAGTATTTT	CASSLGSTDTQYF
-	TRBV19	TRBD1	TRBJ2-5	TGTGCCAGTAGTACCGGACAGGGGGCAGGAGAGACCCAGTACTTC	CASSTGQGAGETQYF
-	TRBV5-6	-	TRBJ2-7	TGTGCCAGCAGCTTTAGGGACGAGCAGTACTTC	CASSFRDEQYF
-	TRBV2	-	TRBJ2-7	TGTGCCAGCGAAAGGGCCAAGTCCTACGAGCAGTACTTC	CASERAKSYEQYF
-	TRBV6-5	-	TRBJ2-5	TGTGCCAGCAGTTGGTCCGGGGACACCCAAGAGACCCAGTACTTC	CASSWSGDTQETQYF
-	TRBV25-1	-	TRBJ1-5	TGTGCCAGCAGTGATAACGGACGAGGACTCCAGCATTTT	CASSDNGRGLQHF
-	TRBV2	TRBD2	TRBJ2-3	TGTGCCAGCAGCGCTAGCGGGGGAACCACAGATACGCAGTATTTT	CASSASGGTTDTQYF
-	TRBV9	-	TRBJ1-2	TGTGCCAGCAGCACCCAGAGGGGTGGCTACACCTTC	CASSTQRGGYTF
-	TRBV29-1	-	TRBJ2-5	TGCAGCGTGCGGCACAGGCTGCAAGAGACCCAGTACTTC	CSVRHRLQETQYF
-	TRBV5-6	-	TRBJ1-2	TGTGCCAGCAGCTCTTCGGGAATCGGGAGGAATTTC	CASSSSGIGRNF
-	TRBV2	-	TRBJ1-2	TGTGCCATCGGAACAGGGAATGGCTACACCTTC	CAIGTGNGYTF
-	TRBV6-6	-	TRBJ2-6	TGTGCCAGCAGCTCACGTGGGGTTGGGGCCAACGTCCTGACTTTC	CASSSRGVGANVLTF
-	TRBV12-3/TRBV12-4	-	TRBJ1-6	TGTGCCAGCTCCCGGGGGGGAGGTTCACCCCTCCACTTT	CASSRGGGSPLHF
-	TRBV6-5	-	TRBJ2-3	TGTGCCAGCATTTTCGGGAGCACAGATACGCAGTATTTT	CASIFGSTDTQYF
-	TRBV6-5	-	TRBJ1-1	TGTGCCAGCACCACGGCCGGGACGGAAGCTTTCTTT	CASTTAGTEAFF
-	TRBV6-1	TRBD1	TRBJ1-2	TGTGCCAGCAGTGACAGCGACAGGGGCTATGGCTACACCTTC	CASSDSDRGYGYTF
once	TRBV30	TRBD1	TRBJ2-3	TGTGCCCTTCGGACAGGGGCGGTGGATACGCAGTATTTT	CALRTGAVDTQYF
-	TRBV19	TRBD1	TRBJ1-2	TGTGCCAGTAGTAGAGGTAGACAGGGAGGGGGCTATGGCTACACCTTC	CASSRGRQGGGYGYTF
-	TRBV6-5	-	TRBJ1-3	TGTGCCACCTCCCCGAGAAACACCATATATTTT	CATSPRNTIYF